These T cell receptor beta chains were read from a single sample in a study of blood T cell repertoires in COVID-19. Profiling relied on immunoSEQ multiplex PCR, and the TCRdb table lists in-frame clones only, not all of them. The table has under 100,000 clones, roughly 90% seen once; the top ten hold roughly 15%. The specimen was peripheral blood. Source of these receptors: a male donor with acute or convalescent COVID-19. The CDR3 runs from the conserved cysteine through the conserved F or W. A D gene is named only where the DNA matches it firmly. Where a row states a size, it is once, few, many or the class of an expanded clone; other rows omit it.

J gene | V gene | D gene | clone size | CDR3 protein | CDR3 DNA
TRBJ1-4 | TRBV6-5 | TRBD1 | . | CASSYSPQGFSEKLFF | TGTGCCAGCAGTTACTCGCCACAGGGGTTTAGTGAAAAACTGTTTTTT
TRBJ2-1 | TRBV14 | . | . | CASSAASGGVVEQFF | TGTGCCAGCAGCGCCGCCTCGGGCGGGGTGGTTGAGCAGTTCTTC
TRBJ1-1 | TRBV5-1 | TRBD1 | . | CASSFDRVANTEAFF | TGCGCCAGCAGCTTCGACAGGGTAGCGAACACTGAAGCTTTCTTT
TRBJ2-7 | TRBV5-1 | TRBD1 | few | CASSLGQGLEQYF | TGCGCCAGCAGCCTGGGACAGGGACTCGAGCAGTACTTC
TRBJ2-4 | TRBV7-2 | TRBD2 | . | CASSLLRGSRNIQYF | TGTGCCAGCAGCTTGCTGCGGGGGAGTCGAAACATTCAGTACTTC
TRBJ1-1 | TRBV29-1 | TRBD1 | . | CSVRTGTDGAFF | TGCAGCGTTCGGACCGGGACAGACGGAGCTTTCTTT
TRBJ1-1 | TRBV9 | . | . | CASSVAVNTEAFF | TGTGCCAGCAGCGTAGCAGTGAACACTGAAGCTTTCTTT
TRBJ1-1 | TRBV19 | TRBD1 | . | CASSRDRGSLNTEAFF | TGTGCCAGTAGTAGGGACAGGGGCTCGTTGAACACTGAAGCTTTCTTT
TRBJ1-2 | TRBV27 | TRBD1 | . | CASSSIGQGLYGYTF | TGTGCCAGCAGTTCTATCGGACAGGGTCTCTATGGCTACACCTTC
TRBJ1-2 | TRBV12-3/TRBV12-4 | TRBD1 | . | CASRNGTGFGYTF | TGTGCCAGCAGGAACGGGACAGGGTTCGGCTACACCTTC
TRBJ2-1 | TRBV6-1 | TRBD2 | . | CASSEARTSGRNEQFF | TGTGCCAGCAGTGAAGCCCGGACTAGCGGGCGTAATGAGCAGTTCTTC
TRBJ2-5 | TRBV4-2 | TRBD2 | . | CASSHVVAGGPGETQYF | TGTGCCAGCAGCCATGTGGTAGCGGGGGGGCCGGGGGAGACCCAGTACTTC